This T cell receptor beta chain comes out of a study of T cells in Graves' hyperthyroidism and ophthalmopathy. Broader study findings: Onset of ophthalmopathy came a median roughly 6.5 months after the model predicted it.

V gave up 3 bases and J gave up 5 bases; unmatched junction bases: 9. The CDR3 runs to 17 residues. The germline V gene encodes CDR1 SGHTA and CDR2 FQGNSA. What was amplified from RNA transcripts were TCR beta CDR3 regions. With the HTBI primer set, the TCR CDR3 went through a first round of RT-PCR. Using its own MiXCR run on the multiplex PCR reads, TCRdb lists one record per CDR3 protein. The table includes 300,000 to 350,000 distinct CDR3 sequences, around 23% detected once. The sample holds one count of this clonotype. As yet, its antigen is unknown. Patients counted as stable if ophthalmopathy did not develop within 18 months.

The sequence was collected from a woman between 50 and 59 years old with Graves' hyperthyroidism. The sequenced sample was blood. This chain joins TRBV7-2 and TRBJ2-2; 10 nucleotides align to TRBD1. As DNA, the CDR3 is TGTGCCAGCAGCTTCCCGGGACAGGGGTTCGCAACCGGGGAGCTGTTTTTT. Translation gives CASSFPGQGFATGELFF. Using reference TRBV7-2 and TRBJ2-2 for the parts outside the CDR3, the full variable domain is GAGVSQSPSNKVTEKGKDVELRCDPISGHTALYWYRQSLGQGLEFLIYFQGNSAPDKSGLPSDRFSAERTGGSVSTLTIQRTQQEDSAVYLCASSFPGQGFATGELFFGEGSRLTVL.